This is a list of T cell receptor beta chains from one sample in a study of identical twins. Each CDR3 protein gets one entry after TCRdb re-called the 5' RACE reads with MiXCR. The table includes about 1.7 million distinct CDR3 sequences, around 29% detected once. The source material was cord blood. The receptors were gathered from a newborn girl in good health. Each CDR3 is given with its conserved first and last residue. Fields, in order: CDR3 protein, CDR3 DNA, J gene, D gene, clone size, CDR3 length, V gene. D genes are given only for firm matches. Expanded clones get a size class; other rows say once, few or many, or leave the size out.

CDR3aa: CASSLAGLVNEQYF; CDR3nt: TGTGCCAGCAGCTTAGCGGGTCTAGTCAATGAGCAGTACTTC; j_gene: TRBJ2-5; d_gene: NA; abundance: NA; len: 14; v_gene: TRBV7-2
CDR3aa: CASSLADRPGHEQYF; CDR3nt: TGTGCCAGCAGCTTAGCGGACAGGCCAGGTCACGAGCAGTACTTC; j_gene: TRBJ2-7; d_gene: TRBD1; abundance: NA; len: 15; v_gene: TRBV7-9
CDR3aa: CASSQPLGNEQYF; CDR3nt: TGTGCCAGCAGTCAGCCCCTGGGCAATGAGCAGTACTTC; j_gene: TRBJ2-5; d_gene: NA; abundance: NA; len: 13; v_gene: TRBV12-3/TRBV12-4
CDR3aa: CSALTYRGRIVGGNYGYTF; CDR3nt: TGCAGTGCTTTAACGTACCGAGGGAGGATTGTAGGGGGTAACTATGGCTACACCTTC; j_gene: TRBJ1-2; d_gene: NA; abundance: NA; len: 19; v_gene: TRBV20-1
CDR3aa: CASSQEQHGPYGYTF; CDR3nt: TGTGCCAGCAGCCAAGAGCAGCACGGCCCCTATGGCTACACCTTC; j_gene: TRBJ1-2; d_gene: NA; abundance: many; len: 15; v_gene: TRBV4-2
CDR3aa: CATSDLAGGPDGTDTQYF; CDR3nt: TGTGCCACCAGTGATTTGGCGGGGGGGCCCGATGGCACAGATACGCAGTATTTT; j_gene: TRBJ2-3; d_gene: TRBD2; abundance: NA; len: 18; v_gene: TRBV24-1
CDR3aa: CASRIPSRDEQYF; CDR3nt: TGCGCCAGCAGAATCCCTTCCCGGGACGAGCAGTACTTC; j_gene: TRBJ2-7; d_gene: NA; abundance: few; len: 13; v_gene: TRBV10-2
CDR3aa: CASSLDSLMTQYF; CDR3nt: TGTGCCAGCAGTTTAGACAGTCTGATGACCCAGTACTTC; j_gene: TRBJ2-5; d_gene: NA; abundance: few; len: 13; v_gene: TRBV28
CDR3aa: CASSPHLAGAYREQFF; CDR3nt: TGTGCCAGCTCACCTCATCTAGCGGGAGCTTATCGGGAGCAGTTCTTC; j_gene: TRBJ2-1; d_gene: TRBD2; abundance: NA; len: 16; v_gene: TRBV18
CDR3aa: CASSMAVQRAVDQPQHF; CDR3nt: TGTGCCAGTAGTATGGCCGTACAGAGAGCAGTCGATCAGCCCCAGCATTTT; j_gene: TRBJ1-5; d_gene: NA; abundance: NA; len: 17; v_gene: TRBV19
CDR3aa: CASSLVETGAAGNTIYF; CDR3nt: TGTGCCAGCAGCTTAGTGGAGACAGGGGCGGCTGGAAACACCATATATTTT; j_gene: TRBJ1-3; d_gene: TRBD1; abundance: NA; len: 17; v_gene: TRBV7-2
CDR3aa: CASSLVQGTPLHF; CDR3nt: TGTGCCAGCAGCTTAGTCCAGGGGACACCCCTCCACTTT; j_gene: TRBJ1-6; d_gene: NA; abundance: NA; len: 13; v_gene: TRBV7-2
CDR3aa: CASSLVPPAHTGELFF; CDR3nt: TGTGCCAGCAGCTTAGTTCCTCCAGCGCACACCGGGGAGCTGTTTTTT; j_gene: TRBJ2-2; d_gene: NA; abundance: few; len: 16; v_gene: TRBV7-2
CDR3aa: CASSLTFRGVDSNQPQHF; CDR3nt: TGTGCCAGCAGCTTAACCTTTCGGGGAGTAGATAGCAATCAGCCCCAGCATTTT; j_gene: TRBJ1-5; d_gene: NA; abundance: NA; len: 18; v_gene: TRBV7-2
CDR3aa: CASSLAGTSRTDTQYF; CDR3nt: TGCGCCAGCAGCTTGGCCGGGACTAGCAGAACAGATACGCAGTATTTT; j_gene: TRBJ2-3; d_gene: TRBD2; abundance: NA; len: 16; v_gene: TRBV5-1
CDR3aa: CSVDVGGAYGYTF; CDR3nt: TGCAGCGTTGACGTAGGGGGGGCTTATGGCTACACCTTC; j_gene: TRBJ1-2; d_gene: NA; abundance: few; len: 13; v_gene: TRBV29-1
CDR3aa: CASSQARSRTMYNEQFF; CDR3nt: TGTGCCAGCAGCCAAGCCCGATCTAGGACGATGTACAATGAGCAGTTCTTC; j_gene: TRBJ2-1; d_gene: NA; abundance: NA; len: 17; v_gene: TRBV14
CDR3aa: CASSLAVTSGPDTQYF; CDR3nt: TGTGCCAGCAGCTTAGCGGTGACTAGCGGGCCAGATACGCAGTATTTT; j_gene: TRBJ2-3; d_gene: TRBD2; abundance: NA; len: 16; v_gene: TRBV7-9
CDR3aa: CATTYPGSDDQKLFF; CDR3nt: TGTGCCACCACGTACCCAGGGAGTGACGATCAAAAACTGTTTTTT; j_gene: TRBJ1-4; d_gene: NA; abundance: NA; len: 15; v_gene: TRBV15
CDR3aa: CASSLAGRAADTQYF; CDR3nt: TGTGCCAGCAGCTTAGCCGGGAGGGCCGCAGATACGCAGTATTTT; j_gene: TRBJ2-3; d_gene: TRBD2; abundance: NA; len: 15; v_gene: TRBV11-2
CDR3aa: CAISEIGTGQETQYF; CDR3nt: TGTGCCATCAGTGAAATCGGGACAGGGCAAGAGACCCAGTACTTC; j_gene: TRBJ2-5; d_gene: TRBD1; abundance: many; len: 15; v_gene: TRBV10-3
CDR3aa: CASSQGTSAYNEQFF; CDR3nt: TGTGCCAGCAGCCAAGGGACTAGCGCTTACAATGAGCAGTTCTTC; j_gene: TRBJ2-1; d_gene: TRBD2; abundance: many; len: 15; v_gene: TRBV3-1
CDR3aa: CASSEETRVHEQYF; CDR3nt: TGTGCCAGCAGTGAAGAGACTAGGGTCCACGAGCAGTACTTC; j_gene: TRBJ2-7; d_gene: NA; abundance: NA; len: 14; v_gene: TRBV6-1
CDR3aa: CAIRPQVNSPLHF; CDR3nt: TGTGCCATCAGACCACAGGTCAATTCACCCCTCCACTTT; j_gene: TRBJ1-6; d_gene: NA; abundance: NA; len: 13; v_gene: TRBV10-3